The 18 T cell receptor beta chains below all came from one sample that was sequenced in a study of cytomegalovirus exposure and HLA in healthy donors. The PCR made use of 60 Vbeta and 13 Jbeta primers. TCRdb's copy holds only in-frame clones and misses some; the assay was immunoSEQ multiplex PCR. The repertoire holds about 190,000 clones, over 60% seen once, with approximately 2.1% in the top ten. The sample was PBMCs. The receptors come from a woman younger than 45 in good health and CMV-seropositive.

The chain employs TRBV30 and TRBJ1-1; a weak D match, TRBD1 (5 bases). Germline V gives CDR1 GTSNPN, CDR2 SVGIG (reference sequence). The CDR3 runs to 11 residues. Trimming removed 1 base at V and 13 bases at J, with 13 bases between. The CDR3 region is CAWSALGGGFF. The CDR3 DNA is TGTGCCTGGAGTGCCCTCGGGGGGGGTTTCTTT.

The chain combines TRBV6-6 with TRBJ2-1; D is perhaps TRBD1 (5 bases). Germline CDR1 is MNHNY and CDR2 is SVGAGI (reference sequence). Trimming shortened V by 4 bases and J by 12 bases, and 22 bases separated the two germline ends. The CDR3 extends over 15 amino acids. The DNA of the CDR3 is TGTGCCAGCAGTTCCAATAATCCAGGGTGGAAGGGGCAGTTCTTC. Protein product: CASSSNNPGWKGQFF.

The CDR3 here is CASSYFGVGNYEQYF. CDR3 nucleotide sequence: TGTGCCAGCAGTTACTTCGGGGTCGGGAATTACGAGCAGTACTTC. The chain recombines TRBV6-5 with TRBJ2-7, with D possibly TRBD2 on 5 matching bases. Trimming left V 1 base short and J 4 bases short, with 14 bases between. CDR1 MNHEY and CDR2 SVGAGI come from the germline V gene. The CDR3 sequence is 15 residues long.

V is TRBV7-2 and J is TRBJ1-2; 9 bases are a match to TRBD1. From germline, CDR1 is SGHTA and CDR2 FQGNSA. V shed 5 bases, J shed 4 bases, and the junction held 8 bases outside the gene matches. The CDR3 extends over 15 amino acids. The CDR3 bases are TGTGCCAGCAGCGGCAGACAGGGGGGTCGCTATGGCTACACCTTC. Amino acid sequence: CASSGRQGGRYGYTF. The whole variable domain, filled in from reference TRBV7-2 and TRBJ1-2, reads GAGVSQSPSNKVTEKGKDVELRCDPISGHTALYWYRQSLGQGLEFLIYFQGNSAPDKSGLPSDRFSAERTGGSVSTLTIQRTQQEDSAVYLCASSGRQGGRYGYTFGSGTRLTVV.

The chain has TRBV10-3 and TRBJ2-2, with TRBD2 as a possible D gene (6 bases). From germline, CDR1 is ENHRY and CDR2 SYGVKD. V lost 0 bases, J lost 0 bases, and 8 bases lay in between. This CDR3 is built from 16 residues. CDR3 protein: CAISESRLANTGELFF. CDR3 coding DNA: TGTGCCATCAGTGAGTCGAGACTAGCGAACACCGGGGAGCTGTTTTTT.

The chain carries TRBV28 and TRBJ1-2, with D possibly matching TRBD1 (6 bases). This CDR3 has 15 amino acids. V was cut by 5 bases and J by 4 bases, with 17 bases left in between. Per the germline V gene, CDR1 is MDHEN and CDR2 is SYDVKM. Here the CDR3 reads CASSVSGERSYGYTF. The CDR3 bases are TGTGCCAGCAGTGTGTCAGGGGAGCGCAGCTATGGCTACACCTTC.

J is TRBJ2-7 and V is TRBV7-9, with 8 bases lining up with TRBD2. V gave up 3 bases and J gave up 6 bases; unmatched junction bases: 10. Germline loops: CDR1 SEHNR, CDR2 FQNEAQ (reference sequence). The CDR3 loop spans 15 amino acids. The chain's CDR3 is CASSFSAGAGGEQYF. CDR3 in DNA: TGTGCCAGCAGCTTCTCGGCGGGGGCGGGGGGCGAGCAGTACTTC.

This clone has just one count. The chain employs TRBV7-2 and TRBJ1-2; 9 nucleotides align to TRBD1. The CDR3 is 15 amino acids. Trimming took 3 bases from V and 4 from J; bases not matched to a gene: 6. CDR1 is SGHTA and CDR2 is FQGNSA in the germline V gene. The CDR3 loop is CASSLGQGSGYGYTF. CDR3 nucleotides: TGTGCCAGCAGCTTGGGACAGGGCTCAGGCTATGGCTACACCTTC. Filled out from reference TRBV7-2 and TRBJ1-2, the complete variable domain reads GAGVSQSPSNKVTEKGKDVELRCDPISGHTALYWYRQSLGQGLEFLIYFQGNSAPDKSGLPSDRFSAERTGGSVSTLTIQRTQQEDSAVYLCASSLGQGSGYGYTFGSGTRLTVV.

This clone occurred a few times. The chain joins TRBV4-1 to TRBJ2-5; 9 nucleotides agree with TRBD1. The ends lost 0 bases at V and 2 bases at J; junction bases unmatched: 7. Germline loops: CDR1 MGHRA, CDR2 YSYEKL. The CDR3 is made up of 17 amino acids. The CDR3 nucleotides are TGCGCCAGCAGCCAAGAATTCCGACAGGGGGGTCAAGAGACCCAGTACTTC. As protein: CASSQEFRQGGQETQYF.

V gene TRBV19 combines with J gene TRBJ1-5, with TRBD1 matching over 8 bases. Trimming removed 5 bases from V and 3 bases from J; junction bases left unmatched: 6. Germline values: CDR1 LNHDA, CDR2 SQIVND (reference sequence). There are 15 residues in the CDR3. The CDR3 DNA reads as TGTGCCAGTAGTTGGGGGACAGGTCTCAATCAGCCCCAGCATTTT. Residues: CASSWGTGLNQPQHF.

The chain recombines TRBV10-1 with TRBJ1-5, with 12 bases lining up with TRBD1. J lost 9 bases, V lost 3 bases, and 12 bases had no gene match. In germline, CDR1 is WNHNN, CDR2 SYGVQD (reference sequence). The CDR3 length is 17 residues. CDR3 in DNA: TGCGCCAGCAGTGACCGGGACAGGGGGCGAAAAAATTGGCCCCAGCATTTT. The encoded protein is CASSDRDRGRKNWPQHF.

The genes are TRBV11-3 and TRBJ2-3; tentative D call: TRBD2 (6 bases). This CDR3 comprises 17 residues. CDR1 is SGHNT, CDR2 YENEEA, per germline. V was clipped by 4 bases and J by 3 bases, with 20 bases between them. In nucleotides, the CDR3 is TGTGCCAGCAGCTCCGGGGTTTTCGGACGGGGGACAGATACGCAGTATTTT. This encodes CASSSGVFGRGTDTQYF. Using reference TRBV11-3 and TRBJ2-3 for the parts outside the CDR3, the full variable domain is EAGVVQSPRYKIIEKKQPVAFWCNPISGHNTLYWYLQNLGQGPELLIRYENEEAVDDSQLPKDRFSAERLKGVDSTLKIQPAELGDSAVYLCASSSGVFGRGTDTQYFGPGTRLTVL.

The rearrangement joins TRBV5-4 to TRBJ1-1; 7 nucleotides line up with TRBD1. The V and J ends lost 4 bases and 1 base, in that order; junction bases with no gene match: 4. The CDR3 length is 14 residues. The V gene's germline CDR1 is SGHNT and CDR2 YYREEE (reference sequence). In DNA form, the CDR3 reads TGTGCCAGCAGCCGCGACAGGGAGAACACTGAAGCTTTCTTT. Translated, it gives CASSRDRENTEAFF.

V is TRBV12-5 and J is TRBJ2-1; 14 bases fit TRBD2. Losses at the gene ends were 2 bases for V and 9 bases for J; bases not matched to a gene: 6. Germline V gene sequence: CDR1 LGHNT, CDR2 FRNRAP. The CDR3 has 16 residues. The CDR3: CASGLPGLAGGGEQFF. DNA for the CDR3: TGTGCTAGTGGTTTGCCTGGACTAGCGGGAGGAGGTGAGCAGTTCTTC.

The chain has TRBV25-1 and TRBJ2-5; no clear D. CDR3 length: 16 amino acids. Trimming pared 3 bases from V and 0 bases from J, leaving 14 bases between. Germline V gene sequence: CDR1 MGHDK, CDR2 SYGVNS. The CDR3 DNA follows: TGTGCCAGCAGTGATTGGGCCGTAAGCTACCAAGAGACCCAGTACTTC. Protein sequence: CASSDWAVSYQETQYF. The full variable domain, with the rest looked up from reference TRBV25-1 and TRBJ2-5, is EADIYQTPRYLVIGTGKKITLECSQTMGHDKMYWYQQDPGMELHLIHYSYGVNSTEKGDLSSESTVSRIRTEHFPLTLESARPSHTSQYLCASSDWAVSYQETQYFGPGTRLLVL.

The rearrangement joins TRBV7-2 to TRBJ2-5; TRBD2 matches 7 bases. CDR3 length equals 15 residues. Germline CDR1 and CDR2: SGHTA and FQGNSA. J was trimmed by 5 bases and V by 5 bases; bases with no gene match: 11. The CDR3, as DNA: TGTGCCAGCAGCCCCCAGCGGGGAGGCGGGGAGACCCAGTACTTC. Translated: CASSPQRGGGETQYF.

The chain is built from TRBV6-9 and TRBJ2-7; the match to TRBD1 covers 7 bases. V dropped 4 bases and J dropped 4; count of bases not matched to a gene: 28. Germline CDR1 MNHGY, CDR2 SVAAGI. There are 21 residues in the CDR3. CDR3 DNA sequence: TGTGCCAGCAGTTCTCCTGTAGGGACAGCCCTATCTACCCGATACCTATACGAGCAGTACTTC. Translated, it gives CASSSPVGTALSTRYLYEQYF.

The chain carries TRBV28 and TRBJ2-7, with D possibly being TRBD2 (5 bases). The V gene's germline CDR1 is MDHEN and CDR2 SYDVKM. The CDR3 has 13 amino acids. V was clipped by 2 bases and J by 2 bases, with 7 bases between them. Written as DNA, the CDR3 is TGTGCCAGCAGTTTAACGGGGACCTACGAGCAGTACTTC. It is translated as CASSLTGTYEQYF.